The T cell receptor (beta chain) described here comes from a study of blood T cells in healthy people across ages. Study-wide context: Capture via template switching afforded approximately one barcoded beta molecule per two T cells.

With a J-beta primer mix and a sample-barcoded 5' primer, a second PCR ran about 7 to 12 cycles. TCRdb re-analysed the 5' RACE reads in MiXCR, keeping a single row per CDR3 protein. Of some 670,000 distinct CDR3 sequences detected, approximately 52% appear once; the ten largest clones hold approximately 12%. Study observations and caveats: Relative to aged donors, long-lived donors carried more naive CD4+ cells and displayed higher diversity.

The people who gave samples were healthy Caucasians from Russia, aged about 6 to 100. This clonotype was observed a handful of times. Its cognate antigen is unknown. Germline CDR1 and CDR2: SGDLS and YYNGEE. The junction had 13 bases not matched to a gene; V was cut back by 0 bases and J by 3 bases. The CDR3 loop spans 18 amino acids. This sequence originates from a woman of 80 years or more in good health. This chain connects TRBV9 to TRBJ1-1; 8 nucleotides match TRBD1. The sequencing input was blood. The CDR3 region is CASSVGVGQGARDTEAFF. As DNA, the CDR3 is TGTGCCAGCAGCGTAGGGGTCGGGCAGGGGGCTCGTGACACTGAAGCTTTCTTT.